These 3 T cell receptor beta chains were sequenced from one sample in a study of T cells in Graves' hyperthyroidism and ophthalmopathy. Using RNA transcripts as the source, TCR beta CDR3 regions were amplified. The HTBI primer set served for first-round RT-PCR of the TCR CDR3. TCRdb reprocessed the multiplex PCR reads with MiXCR, giving one entry per CDR3 protein. Of approximately 400,000 distinct CDR3 sequences in the sample, 15% to 18% were seen once. Input material: blood. The receptors here all came from a woman aged 18-29 years with Graves' hyperthyroidism.

This clonotype was found many times. The rearrangement links TRBV12-3 or TRBV12-4 to TRBJ2-1; 7 positions match TRBD2. V shed 6 bases, J shed 0 bases, and the junction held 8 bases outside the gene matches. This CDR3 has 16 residues. The CDR3 region has the DNA TGTGCCAGCAGCCGGAGACTAGCTGGCTCCTACAATGAGCAGTTCTTC. As protein: CASSRRLAGSYNEQFF.

Ten or more counts support this clonotype. The chain uses TRBV5-1 and TRBJ1-2; 10 bases align to TRBD1. The CDR3 totals 13 residues. The germline V gene has CDR1 SGHRS and CDR2 YFSETQ. Unmatched junction bases numbered 6, after V lost 3 bases and J lost 10 bases. This CDR3 reads CASSSGGTGDYTF. The CDR3 bases are TGCGCCAGCAGCTCGGGCGGGACAGGGGACTACACCTTC.

This clonotype was seen at least ten times. The V and J genes are TRBV13 and TRBJ1-5, with no clear D. CDR1 is PRHDT, CDR2 FYEKMQ, per germline (reference sequence). CDR3 length equals 12 residues. V dropped 5 bases and J dropped 5 bases, with 7 bases sitting between them. The CDR3: CASSGGDQPQHF. As DNA, the CDR3 is TGTGCCAGCAGCGGAGGAGATCAGCCCCAGCATTTT.